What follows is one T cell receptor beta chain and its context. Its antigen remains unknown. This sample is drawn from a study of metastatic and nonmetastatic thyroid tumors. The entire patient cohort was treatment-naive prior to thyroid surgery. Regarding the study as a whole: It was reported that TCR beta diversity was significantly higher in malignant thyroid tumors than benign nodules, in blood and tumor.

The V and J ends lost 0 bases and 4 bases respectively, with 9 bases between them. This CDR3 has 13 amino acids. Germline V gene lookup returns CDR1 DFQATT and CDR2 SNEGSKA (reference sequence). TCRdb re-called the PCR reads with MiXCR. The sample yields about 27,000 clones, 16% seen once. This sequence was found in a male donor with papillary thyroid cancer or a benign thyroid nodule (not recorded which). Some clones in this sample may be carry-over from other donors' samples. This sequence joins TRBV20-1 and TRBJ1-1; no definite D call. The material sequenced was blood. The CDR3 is CSARESAPTEAFF. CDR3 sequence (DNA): TGCAGTGCTAGAGAGTCGGCCCCCACTGAAGCTTTCTTT.